Following are 11 T cell receptor beta chains from one sample sequenced in a study of blood T cell repertoires in COVID-19. Sequencing used immunoSEQ multiplex PCR; TCRdb keeps in-frame clones, though not all of them. There are a few hundred thousand clones in the sample; 88% occur only once, and 15% to 20% lies in the top ten. The sample comprised peripheral blood. The receptors stem from a man aged 50 to 59 with COVID-19, enrolled during active disease.

A few counts support this clone. V is TRBV30 and J is TRBJ2-7, with a weak D call TRBD1 (5 bases). Germline V gives CDR1 GTSNPN, CDR2 SVGIG (reference sequence). This CDR3 region has 12 residues. Trimming removed 4 bases from V and 0 bases from J, with 7 bases in between. The CDR3 sequence: CAWKGPSYEQYF. The CDR3 DNA reads TGTGCCTGGAAGGGGCCCTCCTACGAGCAGTACTTC.

The chain uses TRBV7-3 and TRBJ2-3; possibly TRBD1 for D (7 bases). V was trimmed by 2 bases and J by 1 base, leaving 25 bases between them. The V gene's germline CDR1 is SGHTA and CDR2 FQGTGA. CDR3 length: 20 amino acids. The CDR3 coding sequence is TGTGCCAGCAGCTTAGTGGGCCAGGGGGGTGACAGAGTTGGCACAGATACGCAGTATTTT. Its translation: CASSLVGQGGDRVGTDTQYF. The variable domain in full, with the rest retrieved from reference TRBV7-3 and TRBJ2-3, is GAGVSQTPSNKVTEKGKYVELRCDPISGHTALYWYRQSLGQGPEFLIYFQGTGAADDSGLPNDRFFAVRPEGSVSTLKIQRTERGDSAVYLCASSLVGQGGDRVGTDTQYFGPGTRLTVL.

The chain carries TRBV19 and TRBJ2-2, with 7 bases fitting TRBD1. The CDR3 extends over 14 amino acids. The J segment lost 6 bases and the V segment lost 5 bases, leaving 6 bases of the junction unmatched. Germline V gives CDR1 LNHDA, CDR2 SQIVND (reference sequence). CDR3 nucleotide sequence: TGTGCCAGTAGTTTGAGGGGGCCGGCCGGGGAGCTGTTTTTT. Translation gives CASSLRGPAGELFF.

The chain recombines TRBV18 with TRBJ1-1, with D perhaps matching TRBD1 (5 bases). Germline loops: CDR1 KGHSH, CDR2 LQKENI. With 8 bases removed from V and 2 bases from J, the gap between germline ends came to 12 bases. The CDR3 runs to 13 residues. The DNA for the CDR3 is TGTGCCAGCCAGGGAAGCCGAAACACTGAAGCTTTCTTT. Translation gives CASQGSRNTEAFF.

The chain joins TRBV7-2 to TRBJ1-6; unclear D gene. The V end was cut by 5 bases, the J end by 5 bases, with 10 bases between. CDR1 and CDR2 from the germline V gene are SGHTA and FQGNSA. This CDR3 spans 14 amino acids. The CDR3 is CASSPLIDNSPLHF. The CDR3 region has the DNA TGTGCCAGCAGCCCCCTAATTGATAATTCACCCCTCCACTTT.

The rearrangement uses TRBV27 and TRBJ2-1, with 11 nucleotides matching TRBD2. This CDR3 comprises 15 residues. The V gene's germline CDR1 is MNHEY and CDR2 SMNVEV (reference sequence). The ends lost 7 bases at V and 6 bases at J; junction bases unmatched: 8. The chain's CDR3 is CASNPSGRHGNEQFF. CDR3 DNA: TGTGCCAGCAACCCTAGCGGGAGGCATGGCAATGAGCAGTTCTTC.

This clone was seen once. The chain joins TRBV2 to TRBJ2-1; D remains ambiguous. V lost 2 bases to trimming and J lost 8 bases, with 10 bases between them. Germline loops: CDR1 SNHLY, CDR2 FYNNEI. The CDR3 covers 13 residues. Here the CDR3 reads CASSERLGDEQFF. Here the CDR3 DNA reads TGTGCCAGCAGTGAACGTCTAGGCGATGAGCAGTTCTTC.

This clone was seen a single time. The chain joins TRBV6-6 to TRBJ1-2, with 7 bases identical to TRBD1. CDR1 MNHNY and CDR2 SVGAGI come from the germline V gene (reference sequence). The V and J ends lost 2 bases and 3 bases, in that order; junction bases with no gene match: 6. The CDR3 has 15 amino acids. In nucleotides, the CDR3 is TGTGCCAGCAGTTACGGAGGGGGCCGGGACTATGGCTACACCTTC. Residues: CASSYGGGRDYGYTF.

The chain uses TRBV19 and TRBJ2-1; the match to TRBD1 covers 8 bases. There are 13 residues in the CDR3. V dropped 10 bases and J dropped 13; count of bases not matched to a gene: 15. CDR1 and CDR2 (germline): LNHDA, SQIVND (reference sequence). The CDR3 nucleotides are TGTGCCACCGGACAGGGTAGAAGCTTTGAACAGTTCTTC. This gives the protein CATGQGRSFEQFF.

The chain uses TRBV4-3 and TRBJ2-7; tentatively, D is TRBD2 (7 bases). Germline V CDR1 and CDR2: LGHNA, YSLEER. V was pared by 0 bases and J by 7 bases, with 16 bases between. The CDR3 extends over 15 amino acids. Here the CDR3 reads CASSQEPGEGGEQYF. CDR3 DNA: TGCGCCAGCAGCCAAGAGCCAGGGGAGGGAGGGGAGCAGTACTTC.

The genes are TRBV5-1 and TRBJ2-5, with TRBD2 matching 11 bases. V shed 2 bases, J shed 4 bases, and the junction held 4 bases outside the gene matches. CDR3 length: 15 residues. Per germline, CDR1 SGHRS and CDR2 YFSETQ. The CDR3 nucleotides read TGCGCCAGCAGCTTTAGCGGGGGGGCAGGAGAGACCCAGTACTTC. It translates to CASSFSGGAGETQYF. The full variable domain, with the rest looked up from reference TRBV5-1 and TRBJ2-5, is KAGVTQTPRYLIKTRGQQVTLSCSPISGHRSVSWYQQTPGQGLQFLFEYFSETQRNKGNFPGRFSGRQFSNSRSEMNVSTLELGDSALYLCASSFSGGAGETQYFGPGTRLLVL.